The table lists the clone carrying this TCR beta chain with many counts. The time point is: blood at routine non-recurrence follow-up after resection. Whole RNA obtained from tumor, nontumor lung or frozen PBMC underwent sequencing without sorting. TCRdb used MiXCR to reprocess the 5' RACE reads, holding one entry per CDR3 protein. The sample gives 50,000 to 60,000 distinct CDR3 sequences, around 7.7% of which show up once; over 30% is in the top ten. This entry comes from a study of spatial heterogeneity in lung cancer. Study at large: Donors were over 70 untreated early-stage non-small cell lung cancer patients. Averaged across combinations, each unique TCR and UMI pairing appeared more than ten times in raw reads, which were uncorrected. Detection of beta-chain sequences consistently exceeded that of alpha-chain sequences. Approximately 24 months after resection was the median timing of the follow-up PBMC samples, which were sequenced when available.

The CDR3 extends over 15 amino acids. Trimming took off 9 bases at V and 3 bases at J, with 16 bases between the two ends. Germline V lookup: CDR1 KGHDR, CDR2 SFDVKD. The receptor was derived from a female donor with early-stage non-small cell lung cancer. The J gene is TRBJ2-2, the V gene TRBV24-1, with D possibly matching TRBD1 (6 bases). The sample in question was PBMCs, obtained at follow-up. CDR3 in amino acids: CATLPGTLYTGELFF. The CDR3 DNA reads TGTGCCACCTTACCAGGGACACTTTACACCGGGGAGCTGTTTTTT.